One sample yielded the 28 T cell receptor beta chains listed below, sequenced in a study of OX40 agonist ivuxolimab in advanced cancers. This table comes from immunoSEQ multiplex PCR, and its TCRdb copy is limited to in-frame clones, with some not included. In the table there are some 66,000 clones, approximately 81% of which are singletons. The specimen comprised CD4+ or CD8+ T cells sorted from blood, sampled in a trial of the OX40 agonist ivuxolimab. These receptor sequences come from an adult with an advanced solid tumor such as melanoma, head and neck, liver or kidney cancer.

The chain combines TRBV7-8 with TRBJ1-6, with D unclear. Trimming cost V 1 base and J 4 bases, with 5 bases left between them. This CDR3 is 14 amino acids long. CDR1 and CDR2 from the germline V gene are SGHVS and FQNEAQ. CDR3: CASSLVGYNSPLHF. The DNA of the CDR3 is TGTGCCAGCAGCTTAGTGGGTTATAATTCACCCCTCCACTTT.

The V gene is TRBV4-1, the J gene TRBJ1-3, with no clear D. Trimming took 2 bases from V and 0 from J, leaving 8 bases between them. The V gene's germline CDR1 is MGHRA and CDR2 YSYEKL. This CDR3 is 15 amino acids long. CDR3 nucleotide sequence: TGCGCCAGCAGCCAACCAAGGAGCTCTGGAAACACCATATATTTT. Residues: CASSQPRSSGNTIYF.

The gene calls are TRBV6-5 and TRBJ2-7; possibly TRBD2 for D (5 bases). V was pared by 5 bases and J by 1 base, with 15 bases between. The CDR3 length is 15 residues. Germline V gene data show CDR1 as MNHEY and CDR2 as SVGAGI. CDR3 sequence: CASSPGIGISYEQYF. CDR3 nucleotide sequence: TGTGCCAGCAGTCCGGGAATAGGAATATCCTACGAGCAGTACTTC.

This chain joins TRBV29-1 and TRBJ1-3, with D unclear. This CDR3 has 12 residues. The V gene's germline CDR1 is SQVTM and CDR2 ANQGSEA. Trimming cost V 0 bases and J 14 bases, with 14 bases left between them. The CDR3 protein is CSVEDPGAVLYF. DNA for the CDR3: TGCAGCGTTGAAGATCCAGGTGCGGTCCTATATTTT.

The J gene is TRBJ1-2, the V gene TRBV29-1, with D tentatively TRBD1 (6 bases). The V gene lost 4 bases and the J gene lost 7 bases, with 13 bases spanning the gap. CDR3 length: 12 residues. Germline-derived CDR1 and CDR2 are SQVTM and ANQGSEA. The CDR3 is CSVARGVSGYTF. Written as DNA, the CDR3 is TGCAGCGTTGCTAGGGGGGTCAGTGGCTACACCTTC.

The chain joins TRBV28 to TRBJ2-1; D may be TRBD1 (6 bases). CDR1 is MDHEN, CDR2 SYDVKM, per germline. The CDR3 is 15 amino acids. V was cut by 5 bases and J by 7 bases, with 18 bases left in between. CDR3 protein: CASSRHGGPYNEQFF. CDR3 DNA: TGTGCCAGCAGTCGCCATGGGGGCCCGTATAATGAGCAGTTCTTC. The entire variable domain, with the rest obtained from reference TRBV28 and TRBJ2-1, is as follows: DVKVTQSSRYLVKRTGEKVFLECVQDMDHENMFWYRQDPGLGLRLIYFSYDVKMKEKGDIPEGYSVSREKKERFSLILESASTNQTSMYLCASSRHGGPYNEQFFGPGTRLTVL.

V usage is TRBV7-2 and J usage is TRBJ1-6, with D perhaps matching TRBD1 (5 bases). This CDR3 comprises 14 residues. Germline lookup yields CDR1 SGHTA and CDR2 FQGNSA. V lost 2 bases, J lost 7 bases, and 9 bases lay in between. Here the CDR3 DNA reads TGTGCCAGCAGCTTACAGGGAGGAAATTCACCCCTCCACTTT. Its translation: CASSLQGGNSPLHF.

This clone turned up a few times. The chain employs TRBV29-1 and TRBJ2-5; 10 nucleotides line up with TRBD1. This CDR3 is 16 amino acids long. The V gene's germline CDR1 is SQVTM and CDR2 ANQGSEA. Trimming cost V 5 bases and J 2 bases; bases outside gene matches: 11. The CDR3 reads CSVQVGRDRGQETQYF. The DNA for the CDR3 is TGCAGCGTTCAGGTGGGGAGGGACAGGGGACAAGAGACCCAGTACTTC.

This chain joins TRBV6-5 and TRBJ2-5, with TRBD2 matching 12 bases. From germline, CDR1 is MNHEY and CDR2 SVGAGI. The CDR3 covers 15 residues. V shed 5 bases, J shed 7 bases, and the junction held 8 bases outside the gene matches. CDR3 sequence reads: CASSATSGGAGTQYF. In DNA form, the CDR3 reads TGTGCCAGCAGTGCGACTAGCGGGGGCGCGGGGACCCAGTACTTC.

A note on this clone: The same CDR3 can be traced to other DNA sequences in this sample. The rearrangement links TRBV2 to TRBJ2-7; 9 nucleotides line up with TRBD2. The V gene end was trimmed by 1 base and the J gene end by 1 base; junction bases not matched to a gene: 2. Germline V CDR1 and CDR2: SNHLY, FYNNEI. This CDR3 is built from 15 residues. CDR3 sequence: CASSEGLAGSYEQYF. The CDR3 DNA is TGTGCCAGCAGTGAAGGTCTAGCGGGGTCCTACGAGCAGTACTTC.

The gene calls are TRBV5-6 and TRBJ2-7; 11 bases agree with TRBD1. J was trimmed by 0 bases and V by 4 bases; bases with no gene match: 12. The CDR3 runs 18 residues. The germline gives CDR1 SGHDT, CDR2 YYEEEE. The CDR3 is CASSGTGTGGTYSYEQYF. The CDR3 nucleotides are TGTGCCAGCAGCGGGACCGGGACAGGGGGAACTTACTCCTACGAGCAGTACTTC.

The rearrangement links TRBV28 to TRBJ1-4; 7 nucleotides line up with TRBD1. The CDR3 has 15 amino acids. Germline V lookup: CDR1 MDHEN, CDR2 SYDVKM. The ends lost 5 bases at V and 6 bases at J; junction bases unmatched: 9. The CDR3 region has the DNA TGTGCCAGCAGTCCGGGGACAGCGGGGGATGAAAAACTGTTTTTT. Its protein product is CASSPGTAGDEKLFF. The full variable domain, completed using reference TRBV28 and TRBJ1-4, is DVKVTQSSRYLVKRTGEKVFLECVQDMDHENMFWYRQDPGLGLRLIYFSYDVKMKEKGDIPEGYSVSREKKERFSLILESASTNQTSMYLCASSPGTAGDEKLFFGSGTQLSVL.

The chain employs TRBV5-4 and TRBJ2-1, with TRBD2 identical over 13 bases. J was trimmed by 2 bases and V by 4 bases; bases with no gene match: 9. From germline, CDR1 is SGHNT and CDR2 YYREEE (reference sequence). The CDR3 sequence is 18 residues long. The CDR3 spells CASSPGLAGDPPYNEQFF. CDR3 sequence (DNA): TGTGCCAGCAGCCCTGGACTAGCGGGGGATCCACCCTACAATGAGCAGTTCTTC. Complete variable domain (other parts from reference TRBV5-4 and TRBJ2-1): ETGVTQSPTHLIKTRGQQVTLRCSSQSGHNTVSWYQQALGQGPQFIFQYYREEENGRGNFPPRFSGLQFPNYSSELNVNALELDDSALYLCASSPGLAGDPPYNEQFFGPGTRLTVL.

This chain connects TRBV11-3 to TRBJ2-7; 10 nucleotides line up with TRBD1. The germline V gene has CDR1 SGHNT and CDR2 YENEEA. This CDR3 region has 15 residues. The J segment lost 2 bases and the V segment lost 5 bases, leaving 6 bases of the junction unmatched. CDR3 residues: CASSNWDRGAYEQYF. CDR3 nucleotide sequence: TGTGCCAGCAGCAACTGGGACAGGGGAGCCTACGAGCAGTACTTC. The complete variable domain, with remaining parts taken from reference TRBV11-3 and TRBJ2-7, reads EAGVVQSPRYKIIEKKQPVAFWCNPISGHNTLYWYLQNLGQGPELLIRYENEEAVDDSQLPKDRFSAERLKGVDSTLKIQPAELGDSAVYLCASSNWDRGAYEQYFGPGTRLTVT.

The CDR3 protein is CASSFQGRDEKLFF. The CDR3 DNA reads as TGTGCCAGCAGCTTTCAGGGCAGGGACGAAAAACTGTTTTTT. The chain has TRBV5-5 and TRBJ1-4; perhaps TRBD1 as D (5 bases). Deletions cut 2 bases from V and 8 bases from J, with 13 bases between. Germline V gene data show CDR1 as SGHKS and CDR2 as YYEKEE (reference sequence). The CDR3 is 14 amino acids.

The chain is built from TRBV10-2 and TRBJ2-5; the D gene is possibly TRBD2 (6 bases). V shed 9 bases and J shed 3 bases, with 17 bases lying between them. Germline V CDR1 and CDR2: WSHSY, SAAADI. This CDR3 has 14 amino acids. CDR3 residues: CASRRGSGEETQYF. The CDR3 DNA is TGCGCCAGTCGTAGAGGTTCGGGGGAAGAGACCCAGTACTTC.

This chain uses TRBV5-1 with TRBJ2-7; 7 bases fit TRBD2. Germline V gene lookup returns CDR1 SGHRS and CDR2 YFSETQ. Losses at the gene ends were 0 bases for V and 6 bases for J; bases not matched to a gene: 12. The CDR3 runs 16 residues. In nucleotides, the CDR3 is TGCGCCAGCAGCTTGGCGGGAGGAGGCGGCCTTGGCGAGCAGTACTTC. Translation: CASSLAGGGGLGEQYF.

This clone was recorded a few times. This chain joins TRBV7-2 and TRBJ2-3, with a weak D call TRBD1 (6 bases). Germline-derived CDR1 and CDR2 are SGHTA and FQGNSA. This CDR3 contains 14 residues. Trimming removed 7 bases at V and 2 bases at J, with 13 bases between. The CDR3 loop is CASTRDKYTDTQYF. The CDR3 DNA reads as TGTGCCAGCACCCGGGACAAGTACACAGATACGCAGTATTTT.

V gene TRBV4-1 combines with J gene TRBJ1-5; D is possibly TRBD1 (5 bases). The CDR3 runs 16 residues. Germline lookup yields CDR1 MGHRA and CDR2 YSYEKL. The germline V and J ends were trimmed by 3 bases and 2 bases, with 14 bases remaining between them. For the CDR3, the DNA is TGCGCCAGCAGCCAGGGGACGCCGGTCGGCAATCAGCCCCAGCATTTT. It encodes CASSQGTPVGNQPQHF.

As DNA, the CDR3 is TGTGCCAGCAGCTTGGGGAGGGACAGGGACGGAGAGCAGTACTTC. It specifies CASSLGRDRDGEQYF. This chain uses TRBV5-8 with TRBJ2-7, with 9 bases that match TRBD1. Per germline, CDR1 SGHTS and CDR2 YDEGEE. V shed 0 bases, J shed 7 bases, and the junction held 8 bases outside the gene matches. The CDR3 spans 15 residues.

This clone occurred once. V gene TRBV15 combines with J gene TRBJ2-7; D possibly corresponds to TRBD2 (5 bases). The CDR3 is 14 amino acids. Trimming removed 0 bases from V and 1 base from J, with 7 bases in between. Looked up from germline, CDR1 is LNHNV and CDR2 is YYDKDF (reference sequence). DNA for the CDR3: TGTGCCACCAGCAGAGACCCGGGATCCTACGAGCAGTACTTC. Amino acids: CATSRDPGSYEQYF.

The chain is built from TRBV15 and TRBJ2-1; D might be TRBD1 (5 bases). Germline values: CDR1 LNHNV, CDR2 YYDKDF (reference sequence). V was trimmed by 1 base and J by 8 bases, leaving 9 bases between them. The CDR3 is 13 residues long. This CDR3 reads CATSRVARDEQFF. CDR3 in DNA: TGTGCCACCAGCAGAGTGGCCAGGGATGAGCAGTTCTTC.

The CDR3 DNA follows: TGTGCCAGCAGCTCGTCCGGGACAGGGAATTCACCCCTCCACTTT. This gives the protein CASSSSGTGNSPLHF. This chain connects TRBV7-6 to TRBJ1-6; 9 bases are a match to TRBD1. CDR3 length: 15 amino acids. Looked up from germline, CDR1 is SGHVS and CDR2 is FNYEAQ. The trim removed 4 bases at V and 7 bases at J, leaving 5 bases unmatched.

The CDR3 sequence: CASSFSPNSPLHF. The CDR3 DNA is TGTGCCAGCAGCTTTTCGCCGAATTCACCCCTCCACTTT. The J gene is TRBJ1-6, the V gene TRBV11-1; D call uncertain. The CDR3 is 13 amino acids. Trimming took 3 bases from V and 7 from J, leaving 7 bases between them. Looked up from germline, CDR1 is SGHAT and CDR2 is FQDESV (reference sequence).

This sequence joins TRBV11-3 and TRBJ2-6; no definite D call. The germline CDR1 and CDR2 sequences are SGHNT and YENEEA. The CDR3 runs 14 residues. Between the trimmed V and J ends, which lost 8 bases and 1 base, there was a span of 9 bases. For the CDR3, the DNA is TGTGCCAGCGGATCTATATCTGGGGCCAACGTCCTGACTTTC. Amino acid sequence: CASGSISGANVLTF. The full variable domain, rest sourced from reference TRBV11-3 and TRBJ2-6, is EAGVVQSPRYKIIEKKQPVAFWCNPISGHNTLYWYLQNLGQGPELLIRYENEEAVDDSQLPKDRFSAERLKGVDSTLKIQPAELGDSAVYLCASGSISGANVLTFGAGSRLTVL.

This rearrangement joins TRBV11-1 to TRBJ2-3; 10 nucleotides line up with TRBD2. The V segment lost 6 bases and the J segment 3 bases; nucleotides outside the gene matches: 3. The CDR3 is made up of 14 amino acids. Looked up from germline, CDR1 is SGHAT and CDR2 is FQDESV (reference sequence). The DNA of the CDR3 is TGTGCCAGCAGACTAGCGGGAAAAACAGATACGCAGTATTTT. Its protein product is CASRLAGKTDTQYF. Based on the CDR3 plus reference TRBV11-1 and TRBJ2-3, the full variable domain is EAEVAQSPRYKITEKSQAVAFWCDPISGHATLYWYRQILGQGPELLVQFQDESVVDDSQLPKDRFSAERLKGVDSTLKIQPAELGDSAMYLCASRLAGKTDTQYFGPGTRLTVL.

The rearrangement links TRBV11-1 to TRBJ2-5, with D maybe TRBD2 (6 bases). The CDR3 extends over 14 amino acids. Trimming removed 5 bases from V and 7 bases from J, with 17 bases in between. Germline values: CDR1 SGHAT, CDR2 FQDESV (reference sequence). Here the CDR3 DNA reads TGTGCCAGCAGCGCCCGACTGGGGGGTGGGACCCAGTACTTC. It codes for CASSARLGGGTQYF.

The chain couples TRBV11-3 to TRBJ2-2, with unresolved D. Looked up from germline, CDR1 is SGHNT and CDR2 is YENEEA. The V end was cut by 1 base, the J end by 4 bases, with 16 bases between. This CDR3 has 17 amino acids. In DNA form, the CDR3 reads TGTGCCAGCAGCTTAGTAGGTAGTTTGGGCGGCACCGGGGAGCTGTTTTTT. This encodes CASSLVGSLGGTGELFF.